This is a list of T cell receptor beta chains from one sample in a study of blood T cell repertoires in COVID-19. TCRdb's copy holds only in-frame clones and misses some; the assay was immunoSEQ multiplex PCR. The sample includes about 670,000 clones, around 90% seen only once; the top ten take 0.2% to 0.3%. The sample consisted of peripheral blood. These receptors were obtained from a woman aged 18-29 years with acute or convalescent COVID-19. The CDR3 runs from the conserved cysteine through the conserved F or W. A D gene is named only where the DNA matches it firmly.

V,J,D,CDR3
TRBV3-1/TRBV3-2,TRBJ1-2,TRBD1,CASSPTGGIGYGYTF
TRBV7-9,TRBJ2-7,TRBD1,CASSFLRDRANEQYF
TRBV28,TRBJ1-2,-,CASSLDPVEDGYTF
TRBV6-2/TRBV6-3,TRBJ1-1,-,CASSYGQTTLAFF
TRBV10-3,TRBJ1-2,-,CAAGGGNYGYTF
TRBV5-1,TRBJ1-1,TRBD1,CASSAAGTGVTEAFF
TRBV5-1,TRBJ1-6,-,CASSLASYNSPLHF
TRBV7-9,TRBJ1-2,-,CASSSVSYGYTF
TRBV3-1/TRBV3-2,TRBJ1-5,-,CASSPKQGRPQHF
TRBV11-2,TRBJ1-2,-,CASRSFGQTGYTF
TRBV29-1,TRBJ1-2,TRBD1,CSAPGGYYGYTF
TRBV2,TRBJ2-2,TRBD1,CASSGDRGVGTGELFF
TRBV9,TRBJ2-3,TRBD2,CASSVVKGLGDSTDTQYF
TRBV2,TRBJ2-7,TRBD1,CASSRGQGYEQYF
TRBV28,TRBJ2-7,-,CASSLSGAGEQYF
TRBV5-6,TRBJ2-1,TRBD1,CASSLGGTGTSYNEQFF
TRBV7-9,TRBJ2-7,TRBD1,CASSTGTDLYEQYF
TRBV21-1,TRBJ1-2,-,CASSKQGDYGYTF
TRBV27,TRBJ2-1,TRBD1,CASSPDRDPYNEQFF
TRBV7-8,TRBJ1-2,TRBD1,CATQGLTGTGGLGYTF
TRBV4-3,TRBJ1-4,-,CASSQDRTRGSFNEKLFF
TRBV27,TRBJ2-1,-,CASQNYNEQFF
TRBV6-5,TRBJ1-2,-,CASSYRGYGYTF
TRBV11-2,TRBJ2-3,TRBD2,CASSLRTSGFTDTQYF
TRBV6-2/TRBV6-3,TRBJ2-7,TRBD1,CASSETGGYSYEQYF
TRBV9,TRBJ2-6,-,CASSPSGANVLTF
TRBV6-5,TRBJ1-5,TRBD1,CASKTGNQPQHF
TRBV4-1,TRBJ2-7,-,CASSQRMEGNEQYF
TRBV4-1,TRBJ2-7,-,CASSQGAEQYF
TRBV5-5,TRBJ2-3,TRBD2,CASSPLAGREQYF
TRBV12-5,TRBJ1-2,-,CASGLVGSNGYTF